This T cell receptor (beta chain) was retrieved from a study of tumor-infiltrating lymphocytes in localized non-small cell lung cancer. Study overall: Patients included smokers and never-smokers with various histologies, some sampled after neoadjuvant chemotherapy.

Assay used: immunoSEQ multiplex PCR; TCRdb lists only in-frame clones, some missing. The table includes 10,000 to 13,000 clones, approximately 83% detected once. As for this clone: Its antigen is unidentified.

General observations from the study: Each assay used a separate piece of the same tissue.

Sequencing input: uninvolved lung tissue not adjacent to the tumor. This receptor was identified in a human donor with non-small cell lung cancer.

DNA of the CDR3: TGTGCCAGCAGCTTAGCCTCAGGAGGGAACTACGAGCAGTACTTC. Its protein is CASSLASGGNYEQYF. The rearrangement links TRBV7-6 to TRBJ2-7; maybe TRBD2 (6 bases). The V end was cut by 0 bases, the J end by 3 bases, with 12 bases between. This CDR3 comprises 15 residues. The germline gives CDR1 SGHVS, CDR2 FNYEAQ.